This T cell receptor beta chain originates from a study of T cells in Graves' hyperthyroidism and ophthalmopathy. Whole-study context: Initial diagnosis, before any treatment, was when peripheral blood was collected. Study findings and constraints: Most thyroid clonotypes expanded above 0.001 were also detected in blood.

TCR beta CDR3 sequences were amplified from RNA transcripts. Initially, a first-round RT-PCR of the TCR CDR3 employed the HTBI primer set. From the multiplex PCR reads, TCRdb called clonotypes with MiXCR, one entry per CDR3 protein. The profile shows fewer than 650,000 distinct CDR3 sequences, about 14% of them singletons. Diagnoses were made from clinical symptoms, serum measures (thyroxine and TRAb), thyroid ultrasound and orbital computed tomography. This clonotype was counted many times. Antigen: not known. The CDR3 has 14 residues. With 4 bases removed from V and 6 bases from J, the gap between germline ends came to 15 bases. Germline V gives CDR1 MDHEN, CDR2 SYDVKM.

The V and J genes are TRBV28 and TRBJ1-2; D is possibly TRBD1 (5 bases). Sequenced material: blood. The receptor's source is a middle-aged woman with Graves' hyperthyroidism. CDR3 sequence: CASSSRREVNGYTF. CDR3 sequence (DNA): TGTGCCAGCAGTTCCCGCAGGGAAGTGAATGGCTACACCTTC.